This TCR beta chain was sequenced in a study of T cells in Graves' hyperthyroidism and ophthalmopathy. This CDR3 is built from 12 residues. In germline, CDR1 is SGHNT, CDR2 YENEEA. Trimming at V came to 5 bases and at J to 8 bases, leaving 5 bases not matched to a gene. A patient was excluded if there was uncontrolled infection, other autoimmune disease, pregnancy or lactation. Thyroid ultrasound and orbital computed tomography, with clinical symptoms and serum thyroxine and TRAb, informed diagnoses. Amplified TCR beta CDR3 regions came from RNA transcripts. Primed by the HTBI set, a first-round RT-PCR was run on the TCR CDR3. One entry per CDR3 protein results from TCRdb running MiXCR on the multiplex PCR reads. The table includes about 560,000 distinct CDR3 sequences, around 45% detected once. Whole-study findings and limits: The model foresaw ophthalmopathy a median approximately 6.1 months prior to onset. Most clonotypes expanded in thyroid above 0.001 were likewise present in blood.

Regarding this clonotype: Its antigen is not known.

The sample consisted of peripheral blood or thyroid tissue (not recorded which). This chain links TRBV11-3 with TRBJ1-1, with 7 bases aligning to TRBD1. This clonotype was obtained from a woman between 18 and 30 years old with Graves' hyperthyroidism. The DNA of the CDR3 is TGTGCCAGCAGCCTCCGGACAGGAGAAGCTTTCTTT. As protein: CASSLRTGEAFF. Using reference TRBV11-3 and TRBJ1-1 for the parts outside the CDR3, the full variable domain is EAGVVQSPRYKIIEKKQPVAFWCNPISGHNTLYWYLQNLGQGPELLIRYENEEAVDDSQLPKDRFSAERLKGVDSTLKIQPAELGDSAVYLCASSLRTGEAFFGQGTRLTVV.